Following are 31 T cell receptor beta chains from one sample sequenced in a study of cytomegalovirus exposure and HLA in healthy donors. Primers: 60 Vbeta forward and 13 Jbeta reverse. Assay used: immunoSEQ multiplex PCR; TCRdb lists only in-frame clones, some missing. The table shows 200,000 or so clones, with about 77% occurring only once. Sequencing input: PBMCs. Receptors were obtained from a woman aged 25-40 years in good health and CMV-seropositive.

The chain carries TRBV27 and TRBJ2-7; D uncertain. Germline values: CDR1 MNHEY, CDR2 SMNVEV (reference sequence). V lost 0 bases to trimming and J lost 9 bases, with 12 bases between them. The CDR3 runs 13 residues. CDR3 sequence reads: CASSLSHSSGQYF. As DNA, the CDR3 is TGTGCCAGCAGTTTATCCCATTCGTCCGGGCAGTACTTC.

This clone appeared once. The chain uses TRBV4-3 and TRBJ2-1, with D possibly being TRBD2 (6 bases). Trimming cost V 4 bases and J 8 bases, with 12 bases left between them. This CDR3 spans 13 amino acids. Germline-derived CDR1 and CDR2 are LGHNA and YSLEER. In DNA, the CDR3 is TGCGCCAGCAGCCCAGTCCCGGGGGATGAGCAGTTCTTC. Encoded protein: CASSPVPGDEQFF.

The rearrangement uses TRBV7-9 and TRBJ2-5, with TRBD2 identical over 11 bases. V was pared by 5 bases and J by 3 bases, with 17 bases of the junction left unmatched. The CDR3 is 19 amino acids. Germline-derived CDR1 and CDR2 are SEHNR and FQNEAQ (reference sequence). CDR3 DNA sequence: TGTGCCAGCAGCGGAACACCGGGACAGTCGGGACTAGCGGAAGAGACCCAGTACTTC. This codes for CASSGTPGQSGLAEETQYF. Complete variable domain (other parts from reference TRBV7-9 and TRBJ2-5): DTGVSQNPRHKITKRGQNVTFRCDPISEHNRLYWYRQTLGQGPEFLTYFQNEAQLEKSRLLSDRFSAERPKGSFSTLEIQRTEQGDSAMYLCASSGTPGQSGLAEETQYFGPGTRLLVL.

This clone showed up just a few times. V and J are TRBV4-2 and TRBJ2-3; a possible D gene is TRBD1 (6 bases). The CDR3 is 14 residues long. The germline V gene has CDR1 LGHNA and CDR2 YNFKEQ. V gave up 4 bases and J gave up 0 bases, with 8 bases separating them. The CDR3: CASSLGQSTDTQYF. The CDR3 region has the DNA TGTGCCAGCAGCCTCGGACAGAGCACAGATACGCAGTATTTT.

The J gene is TRBJ2-3, the V gene TRBV6-5; D may be TRBD2 (6 bases). Trimming took 0 bases from V and 7 from J, leaving 14 bases between them. The CDR3 contains 15 residues. Per germline, CDR1 MNHEY and CDR2 SVGAGI. The CDR3 loop is CASSYSGSGSNTQYF. The CDR3 region has the DNA TGTGCCAGCAGTTACTCCGGGAGTGGTAGTAATACGCAGTATTTT.

The rearrangement uses TRBV19 and TRBJ1-5, with 11 bases identical to TRBD1. The V and J ends lost 3 bases and 4 bases, in that order; junction bases with no gene match: 2. This CDR3 spans 15 amino acids. The germline V gene encodes CDR1 LNHDA and CDR2 SQIVND (reference sequence). This CDR3 reads CASSIGQGANQPQHF. The CDR3 nucleotides read TGTGCCAGTAGTATTGGACAGGGGGCTAATCAGCCCCAGCATTTT.

The rearrangement uses TRBV6-1 and TRBJ1-2, with 7 bases identical to TRBD1. Germline assignment: CDR1 MNHNS and CDR2 SASEGT. V dropped 1 base and J dropped 7; count of bases not matched to a gene: 3. This CDR3 region has 13 residues. The CDR3 DNA reads as TGTGCCAGCAGTGAAGACAGGGGCGTTGGCTACACCTTC. Residues: CASSEDRGVGYTF.

This CDR3 is CASSLGGLAGNIQYF. CDR3 DNA: TGTGCCAGCAGCTTAGGGGGACTAGCGGGAAACATTCAGTACTTC. The chain couples TRBV11-2 to TRBJ2-4; 12 nucleotides align to TRBD2. J lost 6 bases, V lost 1 base, and 1 base had no gene match. CDR3 size: 15 residues. Germline CDR1 is SGHAT and CDR2 is FQNNGV.

The J gene is TRBJ2-1, the V gene TRBV11-3; TRBD2 agrees at 12 bases. Germline trimming cut 3 bases from V and 8 bases from J; bases unmatched to any gene: 8. CDR3 length: 16 residues. CDR1 is SGHNT and CDR2 is YENEEA in the germline V gene. The CDR3 is CASSLTSGSGGDEQFF. The CDR3 nucleotides read TGTGCCAGCAGCTTGACTAGCGGGAGTGGGGGGGATGAGCAGTTCTTC.

V and J are TRBV9 and TRBJ1-2; no definite D call. The CDR3 spans 16 residues. Germline V gene sequence: CDR1 SGDLS, CDR2 YYNGEE. Trimming cost V 4 bases and J 5 bases, with 21 bases left between them. CDR3 nucleotide sequence: TGTGCCAGCAGCCCGAGAGGGATATTGGGGAGGTATGGCTACACCTTC. Protein product: CASSPRGILGRYGYTF. Complete variable domain (other parts from reference TRBV9 and TRBJ1-2): DSGVTQTPKHLITATGQRVTLRCSPRSGDLSVYWYQQSLDQGLQFLIQYYNGEERAKGNILERFSAQQFPDLHSELNLSSLELGDSALYFCASSPRGILGRYGYTFGSGTRLTVV.

The rearrangement joins TRBV9 to TRBJ2-1; 11 nucleotides align to TRBD2. Germline V gene lookup returns CDR1 SGDLS and CDR2 YYNGEE. There are 16 residues in the CDR3. V was clipped by 4 bases and J by 7 bases; unmatched bases: 10. For the CDR3, the DNA is TGTGCCAGCAGCATCTTCGGACTAGCGGGCCTGAATGAGCAGTTCTTC. It specifies CASSIFGLAGLNEQFF.

CDR3 DNA sequence: TGTGCCAGCAGCTTAGGAAGGGGGGGCACTGAAGCTTTCTTT. It specifies CASSLGRGGTEAFF. This chain connects TRBV7-9 to TRBJ1-1; the D gene is possibly TRBD1 (6 bases). The V gene's germline CDR1 is SEHNR and CDR2 FQNEAQ (reference sequence). The CDR3 length is 14 residues. The germline V and J ends were trimmed by 1 base and 4 bases, with 10 bases remaining between them.

The gene calls are TRBV27 and TRBJ2-5; 12 nucleotides agree with TRBD2. The trim removed 6 bases at V and 5 bases at J, leaving 7 bases unmatched. The CDR3 length is 15 residues. CDR1 and CDR2 from the germline V gene are MNHEY and SMNVEV (reference sequence). The CDR3 region is CASRAASGGGETQYF. The DNA of the CDR3 is TGTGCCAGCAGGGCGGCTAGCGGGGGGGGTGAGACCCAGTACTTC.

This chain uses TRBV5-1 with TRBJ2-3; possible D gene TRBD2, 6 bases. CDR3 length: 20 amino acids. Germline CDR1 is SGHRS and CDR2 is YFSETQ. The V end was cut by 1 base, the J end by 4 bases, with 28 bases between. CDR3 sequence: CASSLSGRAPGPGVADTQYF. CDR3 nucleotide sequence: TGCGCCAGCAGCTTGAGTGGTCGAGCGCCCGGCCCGGGGGTGGCAGATACGCAGTATTTT.

The rearrangement links TRBV7-2 to TRBJ2-2; D is uncertain. Germline values: CDR1 SGHTA, CDR2 FQGNSA. V was clipped by 4 bases and J by 5 bases, with 8 bases between them. The CDR3 loop spans 13 amino acids. CDR3 DNA sequence: TGTGCCAGCAGCTCAGTTATTACCGGGGAGCTGTTTTTT. Encoded protein: CASSSVITGELFF.

The rearrangement joins TRBV19 to TRBJ1-2; possible D gene TRBD1, 6 bases. Germline values: CDR1 LNHDA, CDR2 SQIVND (reference sequence). The V end lost 2 bases, the J end lost 1 base, and 11 bases lay between the germline ends. CDR3 length: 15 residues. The CDR3 DNA reads TGTGCCAGTAGTATACGGGGGGGCCTTAACTATGGCTACACCTTC. This codes for CASSIRGGLNYGYTF.

V usage is TRBV28 and J usage is TRBJ2-7; TRBD1 agrees at 8 bases. The CDR3 is 14 residues long. After removal of 6 bases from V and 4 bases from J, the junction contained 8 bases not matched to a gene. Germline V gene lookup returns CDR1 MDHEN and CDR2 SYDVKM. As DNA, the CDR3 is TGTGCCAGCAGGCCGGACAGGGACCTATACGAGCAGTACTTC. It yields the protein CASRPDRDLYEQYF.

The chain has TRBV10-3 and TRBJ2-5, with 9 bases lining up with TRBD1. The CDR3 is 14 amino acids. Germline values: CDR1 ENHRY, CDR2 SYGVKD. Trimming at V came to 2 bases and at J to 3 bases, leaving 1 base not matched to a gene. The CDR3 coding sequence is TGTGCCATCAGTGAGGGGACAGGGAAAGAGACCCAGTACTTC. This gives the protein CAISEGTGKETQYF.

The chain joins TRBV5-4 to TRBJ2-5, with 7 bases aligning to TRBD1. Trimming removed 1 base from V and 1 base from J; junction bases left unmatched: 4. This CDR3 is 15 amino acids long. Per the germline V gene, CDR1 is SGHNT and CDR2 is YYREEE (reference sequence). Here the CDR3 reads CASSLNRDSQETQYF. CDR3 DNA: TGTGCCAGCAGCTTGAACCGGGACAGCCAAGAGACCCAGTACTTC.

The V gene is TRBV27, the J gene TRBJ1-1; a weak D match, TRBD1 (5 bases). This CDR3 is built from 18 residues. Germline values: CDR1 MNHEY, CDR2 SMNVEV (reference sequence). Trimming removed 3 bases from V and 3 bases from J, with 23 bases in between. The CDR3 DNA reads TGTGCCAGCAGTTTGACCAGGGTACCCTCGATCTCTGACACTGAAGCTTTCTTT. It is translated as CASSLTRVPSISDTEAFF.

The rearrangement joins TRBV6-4 to TRBJ1-2, with 9 bases that match TRBD1. The CDR3 extends over 14 amino acids. Germline trimming cut 2 bases from V and 4 bases from J; bases unmatched to any gene: 2. CDR1 is MRHNA and CDR2 is SNTAGT in the germline V gene. CDR3: CASSDTGGGYGYTF. The CDR3 DNA follows: TGTGCCAGCAGTGACACAGGGGGCGGCTATGGCTACACCTTC.

The chain joins TRBV7-9 to TRBJ1-2, with 9 nucleotides matching TRBD1. CDR1 and CDR2 (germline): SEHNR, FQNEAQ (reference sequence). V shed 0 bases and J 5 bases; nucleotides not matched to a gene: 4. The CDR3 covers 15 residues. The CDR3 DNA is TGTGCCAGCAGCTTAGCAGACAGGGGGTCGTATGGCTACACCTTC. The encoded protein is CASSLADRGSYGYTF.

This clone has a single count. The chain carries TRBV9 and TRBJ2-3; D is undetermined. The V end was cut by 2 bases, the J end by 3 bases, with 13 bases between. Per germline, CDR1 SGDLS and CDR2 YYNGEE. CDR3 length: 15 residues. The CDR3: CASSVLGGETDTQYF. The CDR3 region has the DNA TGTGCCAGCAGCGTCCTCGGCGGAGAGACAGATACGCAGTATTTT.

This clone was detected once. The rearrangement links TRBV7-3 to TRBJ1-2, with D perhaps matching TRBD1 (5 bases). V lost 1 base and J 4 bases, leaving 13 bases between the germline ends. This CDR3 has 15 amino acids. CDR1 is SGHTA and CDR2 is FQGTGA in the germline V gene. The CDR3 reads CASSLIGGEGYGYTF. The CDR3 region has the DNA TGTGCCAGCAGCTTAATAGGAGGGGAGGGCTATGGCTACACCTTC.

This clone was counted between two and nine times. CDR3 sequence: CASSFRSNQPQHF. CDR3 DNA sequence: TGTGCCAGCAGCTTCCGTAGCAATCAGCCCCAGCATTTT. The gene calls are TRBV5-6 and TRBJ1-5; D is unresolved. Trimming took 2 bases from V and 0 from J, leaving 3 bases between them. The CDR3 totals 13 residues. CDR1 is SGHDT and CDR2 is YYEEEE in the germline V gene.

This chain links TRBV5-1 with TRBJ1-5; 7 positions match TRBD1. This CDR3 has 15 amino acids. The germline V gene has CDR1 SGHRS and CDR2 YFSETQ. Trimming took 0 bases from V and 4 from J; bases not matched to a gene: 4. The CDR3 reads CASSLAPDRNQPQHF. The CDR3 DNA follows: TGCGCCAGCAGCTTGGCCCCGGACAGGAATCAGCCCCAGCATTTT.

The V gene is TRBV28, the J gene TRBJ1-2; D not certain. The length of the CDR3 is 12 residues. V dropped 4 bases and J dropped 1 base, with 4 bases sitting between them. CDR1 is MDHEN and CDR2 is SYDVKM in the germline V gene. This chain's CDR3 is CASSSRNYGYTF. In DNA form, the CDR3 reads TGTGCCAGCAGTTCTCGTAACTATGGCTACACCTTC.

The chain combines TRBV10-3 with TRBJ2-7, with a tentative D call TRBD1 (6 bases). V gave up 5 bases and J gave up 5 bases, with 16 bases separating them. The CDR3 sequence is 14 residues long. Germline assignment: CDR1 ENHRY and CDR2 SYGVKD. For the CDR3, the DNA is TGTGCCATCAGTTCCAGGGGCGAGAGCGACGAGCAGTACTTC. This translates into CAISSRGESDEQYF.

The rearrangement uses TRBV4-2 and TRBJ2-6, with D perhaps TRBD1 (5 bases). The V gene lost 0 bases and the J gene lost 0 bases, with 9 bases spanning the gap. Germline V gene lookup returns CDR1 LGHNA and CDR2 YNFKEQ. The CDR3 has 17 amino acids. The CDR3 coding sequence is TGTGCCAGCAGCCAAGACGACAGAAACTCTGGGGCCAACGTCCTGACTTTC. Translating it yields CASSQDDRNSGANVLTF.

The chain combines TRBV19 with TRBJ1-5; tentatively, D is TRBD1 (5 bases). CDR3 length: 15 amino acids. V lost 3 bases, J lost 0 bases, and 9 bases lay in between. The germline gives CDR1 LNHDA, CDR2 SQIVND (reference sequence). The CDR3: CASSMAGLSNQPQHF. In DNA, the CDR3 is TGTGCCAGTAGTATGGCAGGGCTTAGCAATCAGCCCCAGCATTTT.

This clone is a singleton in its sample. The chain carries TRBV19 and TRBJ1-3; no definite D call. The CDR3 runs 14 residues. Germline assignment: CDR1 LNHDA and CDR2 SQIVND (reference sequence). The V end lost 1 base, the J end lost 8 bases, and 12 bases lay between the germline ends. For the CDR3, the DNA is TGTGCCAGTAGTATAGGAGGCTACGCGGACACCATATATTTT. Its protein product is CASSIGGYADTIYF.